This T cell receptor (beta chain) is drawn from a study of PD-1 and CTLA-4 blockade in melanoma. Germline trimming cut 8 bases from V and 5 bases from J; bases unmatched to any gene: 7. This CDR3 is built from 13 residues. Germline values: CDR1 MNHEY, CDR2 SMNVEV (reference sequence). Assay: immunoSEQ multiplex PCR; the TCRdb copy retains only in-frame clones and omits some. The data hold 20,000 to 25,000 clones, with roughly 88% observed a single time. The sample here was CD8+ T cells from peripheral blood, taken before anti-PD-1 treatment. The TCR comes from a human donor with melanoma. This chain links TRBV27 with TRBJ1-1, with 8 bases that match TRBD1. The CDR3 nucleotides read TGTGCCAGCCTAGGACAGGGTGGGACTGAAGCTTTCTTT. The encoded protein is CASLGQGGTEAFF.